The T cell receptor beta chain described here comes from a study of blood T cell repertoires in COVID-19. Study background: The United States, Italy and Spain supplied acute and convalescent COVID-19 samples. Nucleic acid was either cDNA or gDNA, and it came from T cells, B-cell-depleted T cells, or PBMCs.

Germline CDR1 MNHEY, CDR2 SVGEGT. The CDR3 length is 15 residues. V dropped 0 bases and J dropped 7 bases, with 13 bases sitting between them. Per the original data handling: Estimates of nucleated cell counts were drawn from the amplification of reference gene primers. Some clones are missing from TCRdb's copy, which holds only in-frame ones; the method was immunoSEQ multiplex PCR. V and J calls plus clone size are reproduced from that table; the DNA served to infer D and trimming. Here the sample spans some 130,000 clones, about 72% being singletons. The chain is built from TRBV6-2 or TRBV6-3 and TRBJ1-5; maybe TRBD1 (6 bases). Sequenced material: peripheral blood. The source of this sequence is a man in his 60s who had recovered from COVID-19. The CDR3 protein is CASSYSWGGGQPQHF. CDR3 in DNA: TGTGCCAGCAGTTACTCTTGGGGGGGCGGACAGCCCCAGCATTTT.